The TCR beta chain described here comes from a study of cytomegalovirus exposure and HLA in healthy donors. Concerning this clone itself: No antigen is known for it.

Amplification used 60 Vbeta primers and 13 Jbeta primers. The method was immunoSEQ multiplex PCR; TCRdb's version includes in-frame clones alone and lacks a portion of them. The data show over 110,000 clones, over 60% seen once. Overall study results and limits: The study put around 180 TCR beta chains on its list as cytomegalovirus-associated.

The sequencing sample was made of PBMCs. The receptor was isolated from a male donor in good health and CMV-seropositive.

In DNA form, the CDR3 reads TGTGCCAGCAGTTACGACAGGGCGCGGTCCTACGAGCAGTACTTC. Translation: CASSYDRARSYEQYF. This sequence joins TRBV6-5 and TRBJ2-5; TRBD1 aligns across 7 bases. The last part of the DNA fits TRBJ2-7 better; the J call may be wrong. CDR3 size: 15 residues. The germline V gene has CDR1 MNHEY and CDR2 SVGAGI.